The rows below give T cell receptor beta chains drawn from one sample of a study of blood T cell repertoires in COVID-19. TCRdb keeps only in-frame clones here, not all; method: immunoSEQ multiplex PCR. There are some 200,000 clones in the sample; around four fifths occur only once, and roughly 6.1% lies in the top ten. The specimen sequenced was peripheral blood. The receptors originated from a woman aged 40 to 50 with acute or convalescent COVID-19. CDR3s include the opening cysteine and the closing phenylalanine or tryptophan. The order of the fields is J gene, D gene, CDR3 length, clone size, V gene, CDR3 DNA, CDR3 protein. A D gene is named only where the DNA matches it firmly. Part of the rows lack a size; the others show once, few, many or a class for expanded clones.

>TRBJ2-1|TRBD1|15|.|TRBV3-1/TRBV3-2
TGTGCCAGCAGCCAAGATTTGGGACAGACCAATGAGCAGTTCTTC
CASSQDLGQTNEQFF
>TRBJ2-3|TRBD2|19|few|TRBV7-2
TGTGCCAGCAGCCCTCCCCGCCCCCGGACTAGCGGGGAGGGGGATACGCAGTATTTT
CASSPPRPRTSGEGDTQYF
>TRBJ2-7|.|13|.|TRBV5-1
TGCGCCAGCAGCCGGGACAAACCCTACGAGCAGTACTTC
CASSRDKPYEQYF
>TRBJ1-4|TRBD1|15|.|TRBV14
TGTGCCAGCAGCCAAGTGCACAGGGGGTATGAAAAACTGTTTTTT
CASSQVHRGYEKLFF
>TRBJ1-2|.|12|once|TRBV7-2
TGTGCCAGCAGCTTCCGGACAGCCCTCTACACCTTC
CASSFRTALYTF
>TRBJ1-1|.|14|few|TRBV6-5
TGTGCCAGCAGTTCAGCACAGAGAAACACTGAAGCTTTCTTT
CASSSAQRNTEAFF
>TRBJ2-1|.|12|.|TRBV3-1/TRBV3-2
TGTGCCAGCAGCCAATCAGCGGGTGAGCAGTTCTTC
CASSQSAGEQFF
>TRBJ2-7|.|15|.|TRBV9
TGTGCCAGCAGCCCTGCCGGGGGTTCCTCCTACGAGCAGTACTTC
CASSPAGGSSYEQYF
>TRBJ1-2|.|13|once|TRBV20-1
TGCAGTGCTAGTTGGGCAGGGGTCTATGGCTACACCTTC
CSASWAGVYGYTF
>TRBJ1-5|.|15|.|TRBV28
TGTGCCAGCAGTTTTCGGGGGAATGGGAATCAGCCCCAGCATTTT
CASSFRGNGNQPQHF
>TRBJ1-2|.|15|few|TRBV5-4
TGTGCCAGCAGCTTGGTTTCACAGGAACAGTATGGCTACACCTTC
CASSLVSQEQYGYTF
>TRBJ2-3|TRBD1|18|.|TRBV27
TGTGCCAGCAGTCTGTGGGGTCGGGACAGGGGGTTCACAGATACGCAGTATTTT
CASSLWGRDRGFTDTQYF
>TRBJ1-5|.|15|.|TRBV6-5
TGTGCCAGCAGTTACTCTCGGGACACCAGACAGCCCCAGCATTTT
CASSYSRDTRQPQHF
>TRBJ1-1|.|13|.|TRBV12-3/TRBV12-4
TGTGCCAGCAGCCCAGGGTACTGGACTGAAGCTTTCTTT
CASSPGYWTEAFF
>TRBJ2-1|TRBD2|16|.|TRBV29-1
TGCAGCGTTGATCCCCCCGGGGGGAGCTCCTACAATGAGCAGTTCTTC
CSVDPPGGSSYNEQFF
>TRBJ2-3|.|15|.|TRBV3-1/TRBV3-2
TGTGCCAGCAGCCCAAGGGGTCACCAGGCAGATACGCAGTATTTT
CASSPRGHQADTQYF
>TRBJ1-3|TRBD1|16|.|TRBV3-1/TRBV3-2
TGTGCCAGCAGACACCGGGACAGGGGGCCTGGAAACACCATATATTTT
CASRHRDRGPGNTIYF
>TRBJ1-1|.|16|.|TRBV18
TGTGCCAGCTCCCCAAGGGCGGGGCTCTTGAACACTGAAGCTTTCTTT
CASSPRAGLLNTEAFF
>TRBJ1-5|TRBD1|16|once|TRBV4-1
TGCGCCAGCAGCCAAGATCCGGGACAGGGGGCCCAGCCCCAGCATTTT
CASSQDPGQGAQPQHF
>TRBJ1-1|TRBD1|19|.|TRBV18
TGTGCCAGCTCACCACGCCGACTTTCCGGGACAGAAATGAACACTGAAGCTTTCTTT
CASSPRRLSGTEMNTEAFF
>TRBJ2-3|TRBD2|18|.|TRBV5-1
TGCGCCAGCAGCTTGGAGGCTAGCGGGGGGTCTAGCACAGATACGCAGTATTTT
CASSLEASGGSSTDTQYF
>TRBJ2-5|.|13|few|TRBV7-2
TGTGCCAGCAGCTCAAGCCACCAAGAGACCCAGTACTTC
CASSSSHQETQYF
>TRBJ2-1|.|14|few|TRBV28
TGTGCCACCAGGGAAGGACTGGGCTACAATGAGCAGTTCTTC
CATREGLGYNEQFF
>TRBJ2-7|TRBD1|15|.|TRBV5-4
TGTGCCAGCAGATCCGGACAGGGGCTGTCCTACGAGCAGTACTTC
CASRSGQGLSYEQYF
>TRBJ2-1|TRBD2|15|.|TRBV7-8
TGTGCCAGCAGCTTTTGGCTAGCGGGTATGCATGAGCAGTTCTTC
CASSFWLAGMHEQFF
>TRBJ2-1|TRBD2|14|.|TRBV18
TGTGCCAGCTCACTCTACGGGGGGGCCCATGAGCAGTTCTTC
CASSLYGGAHEQFF
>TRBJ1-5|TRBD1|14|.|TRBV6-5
TGTGCCAGCCACAGGGGAGATAGCAATCAGCCCCAGCATTTT
CASHRGDSNQPQHF
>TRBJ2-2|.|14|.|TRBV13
TGTGCCAGCAGCGACAGGACCGGGACCGGGGAGCTGTTTTTT
CASSDRTGTGELFF
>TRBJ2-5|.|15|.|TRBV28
TGTGCCAGCAGCTACGGGGGGCTGACGCAAGAGACCCAGTACTTC
CASSYGGLTQETQYF
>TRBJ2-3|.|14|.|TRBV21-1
TGTGCCAGCAGGGGGCTAGCGGGAAGAGATACGCAGTATTTT
CASRGLAGRDTQYF
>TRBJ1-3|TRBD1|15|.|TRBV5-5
TGTGCCAGCAGCGGAGGGACAGTTGCTGGAAACACCATATATTTT
CASSGGTVAGNTIYF
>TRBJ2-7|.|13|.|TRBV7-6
TGTGCCAGCAGCTTAGCTGTCGGGTGGGAGCAGTACTTC
CASSLAVGWEQYF
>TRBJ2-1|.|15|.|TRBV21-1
TGTGCCATCCTCGGCCTGACTGCTTCCTACAATGAGCAGTTCTTC
CAILGLTASYNEQFF
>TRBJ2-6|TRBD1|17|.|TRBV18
TGTGCCAGCGCCTCTGGGACAGGATTTTCAGGGGCCAACGTCCTGACTTTC
CASASGTGFSGANVLTF
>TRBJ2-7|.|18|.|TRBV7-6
TGTGCCAGCAGCTTAGTACTCAAAGCGGGTACGCTCTCCTACGAGCAGTACTTC
CASSLVLKAGTLSYEQYF
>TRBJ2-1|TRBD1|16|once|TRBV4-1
TGCGCCAGCAGCCAAAGACAGGGCCCGCGGGTAAATGAGCAGTTCTTC
CASSQRQGPRVNEQFF
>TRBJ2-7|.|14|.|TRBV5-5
TGTGCCAGCAGCTTGAGGCCAGGGTACAGCGAGCAGTACTTC
CASSLRPGYSEQYF
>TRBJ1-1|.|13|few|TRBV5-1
TGCGCCAGCAGTTCGAACACGAACACTGAAGCTTTCTTT
CASSSNTNTEAFF
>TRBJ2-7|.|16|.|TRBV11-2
TGTGCCAGCAGCCCTGGCTGGGGGCGCGACCTTTACGAGCAGTACTTC
CASSPGWGRDLYEQYF
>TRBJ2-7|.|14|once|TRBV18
TGTGCCAGCTCACCACCGGGAGCCTCCTACGAGCAGTACTTC
CASSPPGASYEQYF
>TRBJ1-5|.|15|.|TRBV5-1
TGCGCCAGCAGCGAACAGGGCGGGAGCAATCAGCCCCAGCATTTT
CASSEQGGSNQPQHF
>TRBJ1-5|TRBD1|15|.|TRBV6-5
TGTGCCAGCAGCCCCACAGGGGGCAGCAATCAGCCCCAGCATTTT
CASSPTGGSNQPQHF
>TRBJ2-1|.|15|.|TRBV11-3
TGTGCCAGCAGTTTAGTGGGAGGCCCCTACAATGAGCAGTTCTTC
CASSLVGGPYNEQFF
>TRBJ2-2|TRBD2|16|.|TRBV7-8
TGTGCCAGCAGCTTGTTTCTCGTAGCGGGAGAGGGGGAGCTGTTTTTT
CASSLFLVAGEGELFF
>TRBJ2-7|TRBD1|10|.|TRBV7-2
TGTGCCAGCGGGACAGGGAAGCAGTACTTC
CASGTGKQYF
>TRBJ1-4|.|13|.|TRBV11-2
TGTGCCAGTAGTAGTGCAACTAATGAAAAACTGTTTTTT
CASSSATNEKLFF
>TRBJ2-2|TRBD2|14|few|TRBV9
TGTGCCAGCAGCGCCGATAGCGGGGCCGGTGAGCTGTTTTTT
CASSADSGAGELFF
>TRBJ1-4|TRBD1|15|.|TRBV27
TGTGCCAGCAGTTCCCCCGGGCAGGGGGATGAAAAACTGTTTTTT
CASSSPGQGDEKLFF
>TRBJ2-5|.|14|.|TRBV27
TGTGCCAGCAGCCTCACTAGGCTTCAGGAGACCCAGTACTTC
CASSLTRLQETQYF
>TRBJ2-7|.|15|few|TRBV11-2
TGTGCCAGCAGCTTAGCACGGGGAACCCCCTACGAGCAGTACTTC
CASSLARGTPYEQYF
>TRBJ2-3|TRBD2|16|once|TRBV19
TGTGCCAGTAGTTTGGGACTAGCGACTAGCACAGATACGCAGTATTTT
CASSLGLATSTDTQYF
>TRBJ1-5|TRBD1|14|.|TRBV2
TGTGCCAGCCGGGGACAGGCCTGGGATCAGCCCCAGCATTTT
CASRGQAWDQPQHF